This T cell receptor (beta chain) stems from a study of T cell repertoires in cytomegalovirus infection. This clonotype has just one count. The antigen remains undetermined. MiXCR was run by TCRdb on the reads, yielding one entry per CDR3 protein. This table has 75,000 to 100,000 distinct CDR3 sequences, roughly 44% appearing once. Trimming stripped 5 bases from V and 7 bases from J, with 15 bases between. Germline values: CDR1 MNHNY, CDR2 SVGAGI (reference sequence). The CDR3 totals 14 residues. The sequence was collected from a human donor in good health (CMV status not recorded). Some clones in this sample may be carry-over from other donors' samples. The chain couples TRBV6-6 to TRBJ2-1; weak D call: TRBD1 (7 bases). Sequencing used CD8+ T cells from cultured PBMCs, obtained from culture after CMV antigen stimulation. In DNA, the CDR3 is TGTGCCAGCAGTGTATCAGGGGGGTCTAATGAGCAGTTCTTC. Translated, it gives CASSVSGGSNEQFF.